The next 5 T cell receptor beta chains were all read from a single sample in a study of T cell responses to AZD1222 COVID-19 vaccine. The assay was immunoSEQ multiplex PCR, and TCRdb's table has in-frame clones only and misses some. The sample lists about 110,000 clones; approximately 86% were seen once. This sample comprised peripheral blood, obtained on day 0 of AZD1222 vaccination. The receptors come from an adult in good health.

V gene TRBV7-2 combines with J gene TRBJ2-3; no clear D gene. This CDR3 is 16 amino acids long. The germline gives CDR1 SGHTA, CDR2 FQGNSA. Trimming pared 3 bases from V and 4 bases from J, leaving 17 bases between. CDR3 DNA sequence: TGTGCCAGCAGCTTGTTTAGCCTAACTAATGCAGATACGCAGTATTTT. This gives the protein CASSLFSLTNADTQYF.

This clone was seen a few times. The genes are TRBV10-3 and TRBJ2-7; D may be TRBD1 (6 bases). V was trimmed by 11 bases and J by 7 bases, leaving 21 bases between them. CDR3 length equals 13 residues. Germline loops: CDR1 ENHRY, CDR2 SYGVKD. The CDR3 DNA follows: TGTGCCCTGGGGGCAGAGCCCCTTTTGGAGCAGTACTTC. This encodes CALGAEPLLEQYF.

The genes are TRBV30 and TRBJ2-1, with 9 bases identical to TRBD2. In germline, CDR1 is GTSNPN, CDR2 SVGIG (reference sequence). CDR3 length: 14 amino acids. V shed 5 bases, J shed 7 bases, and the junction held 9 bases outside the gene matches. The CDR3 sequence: CAWVRGGRANEQFF. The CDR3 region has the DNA TGTGCCTGGGTCAGGGGCGGGAGGGCAAATGAGCAGTTCTTC.

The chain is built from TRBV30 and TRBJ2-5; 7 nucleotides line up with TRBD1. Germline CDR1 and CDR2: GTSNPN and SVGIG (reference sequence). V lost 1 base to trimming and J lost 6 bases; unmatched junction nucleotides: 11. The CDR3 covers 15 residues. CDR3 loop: CAWSGVGGVVKTQYF. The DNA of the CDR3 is TGTGCCTGGAGTGGGGTAGGGGGCGTGGTAAAGACCCAGTACTTC.

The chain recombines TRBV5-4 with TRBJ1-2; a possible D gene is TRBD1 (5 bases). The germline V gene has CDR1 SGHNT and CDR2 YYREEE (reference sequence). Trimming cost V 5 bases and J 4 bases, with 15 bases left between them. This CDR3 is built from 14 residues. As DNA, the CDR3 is TGTGCCAGCAGTATGGGTTCAGGGATCTATGGCTACACCTTC. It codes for CASSMGSGIYGYTF.